What follows are 29 T cell receptor beta chains derived from one specimen sequenced in a study of cytomegalovirus exposure and HLA in healthy donors. This PCR relied on a set of 60 Vbeta primers and 13 Jbeta primers. Sequencing was performed with immunoSEQ multiplex PCR; in TCRdb, only in-frame clones are kept and a portion is missing. The repertoire holds about 120,000 clones, approximately 82% seen once, with 13% in the top ten. Sequenced: PBMCs. The receptors were gathered from a man aged 25-40 years in good health and CMV-seropositive.

The rearrangement uses TRBV6-5 and TRBJ2-1; TRBD2 is a possible D gene (5 bases). Trimming cost V 6 bases and J 0 bases, with 9 bases left between them. Germline CDR1 reads MNHEY; CDR2 reads SVGAGI. CDR3 length: 14 amino acids. This CDR3 reads CASSPSPSYNEQFF. The DNA of the CDR3 is TGTGCCAGCAGCCCTAGCCCCTCCTACAATGAGCAGTTCTTC.

The chain couples TRBV28 to TRBJ1-2; 7 nucleotides align to TRBD1. Germline CDR1 reads MDHEN; CDR2 reads SYDVKM. V dropped 7 bases and J dropped 6; count of bases not matched to a gene: 8. The CDR3 extends over 13 amino acids. CDR3 in amino acids: CASTPRGQNGYTF. The CDR3 bases are TGTGCCAGCACCCCGAGGGGGCAAAATGGCTACACCTTC.

The rearrangement uses TRBV28 and TRBJ2-5, with D possibly being TRBD2 (7 bases). This CDR3 is 14 amino acids long. V lost 6 bases and J 5 bases, leaving 16 bases between the germline ends. From germline, CDR1 is MDHEN and CDR2 SYDVKM. The CDR3 region is CASSLLGGPETQYF. In nucleotides, the CDR3 is TGTGCCAGCAGCTTGCTCGGGGGGCCCGAGACCCAGTACTTC.

This clone was found once. The chain recombines TRBV4-1 with TRBJ2-7, with 9 positions matching TRBD1. Germline CDR1 MGHRA, CDR2 YSYEKL. V trimming: 0 bases; J trimming: 3 bases; junction bases outside the gene matches: 3. The CDR3 runs 15 residues. The DNA of the CDR3 is TGCGCCAGCAGCCAAGAGGCGACAGGGGGCTACGAGCAGTACTTC. Its translation: CASSQEATGGYEQYF.

The chain couples TRBV7-9 to TRBJ1-1; D remains unclear. Germline CDR1 and CDR2: SEHNR and FQNEAQ (reference sequence). With 5 bases removed from V and 0 bases from J, the gap between germline ends came to 13 bases. The CDR3 is made up of 15 amino acids. The chain's CDR3 is CASSPWTGMNTEAFF. The DNA of the CDR3 is TGTGCCAGCAGCCCCTGGACGGGGATGAACACTGAAGCTTTCTTT.

The V gene is TRBV28, the J gene TRBJ1-2; D remains ambiguous. The CDR3 has 14 amino acids. The V and J ends lost 5 bases and 5 bases respectively, with 15 bases between them. CDR1 is MDHEN, CDR2 SYDVKM, per germline. As DNA, the CDR3 is TGTGCCAGCAGTCTCGTTTTTGGACTGTATGGCTACACCTTC. This sequence encodes CASSLVFGLYGYTF.

The genes are TRBV30 and TRBJ1-3; TRBD1 agrees at 7 bases. Germline V gene sequence: CDR1 GTSNPN, CDR2 SVGIG (reference sequence). This CDR3 comprises 15 residues. Trimming removed 0 bases from V and 2 bases from J; junction bases left unmatched: 4. The CDR3 nucleotides are TGTGCCTGGAGTGTCCCTGACAGGGCTGGAAACACCATATATTTT. Encoded protein: CAWSVPDRAGNTIYF.

The chain recombines TRBV28 with TRBJ1-2; TRBD1 is a possible D gene (6 bases). Deletions cut 4 bases from V and 4 bases from J, with 16 bases between. The CDR3 extends over 15 amino acids. The V gene's germline CDR1 is MDHEN and CDR2 SYDVKM. The CDR3 protein is CASSSPGTNLYGYTF. CDR3 DNA sequence: TGTGCCAGCAGTTCCCCCGGGACAAACCTCTATGGCTACACCTTC.

This clone has a handful of counts. The rearrangement uses TRBV27 and TRBJ1-4, with D tentatively TRBD1 (6 bases). CDR1 MNHEY and CDR2 SMNVEV come from the germline V gene (reference sequence). V was clipped by 5 bases and J by 8 bases, with 18 bases between them. The CDR3 loop spans 15 amino acids. The CDR3 DNA is TGTGCCAGCAGTCTCAGCGGGGGGCGTGTGGAAAAACTGTTTTTT. Amino acids: CASSLSGGRVEKLFF.

The chain employs TRBV13 and TRBJ1-3; D is uncertain. The germline V and J ends were trimmed by 5 bases and 0 bases, with 8 bases remaining between them. The CDR3 consists of 14 residues. Looked up from germline, CDR1 is PRHDT and CDR2 is FYEKMQ (reference sequence). The CDR3 sequence is CASSPRGSGNTIYF. CDR3 nucleotide sequence: TGTGCCAGCAGCCCACGGGGCTCTGGAAACACCATATATTTT.

This chain uses TRBV4-1 with TRBJ2-7, with 8 bases matching TRBD1. Germline lookup yields CDR1 MGHRA and CDR2 YSYEKL. The CDR3 totals 14 residues. Trimming cost V 4 bases and J 4 bases; bases outside gene matches: 6. This CDR3 reads CASSLRDRTYEQYF. CDR3 DNA sequence: TGCGCCAGCAGCCTAAGGGACAGGACTTACGAGCAGTACTTC.

This clone was counted a single time. The J gene is TRBJ2-5, the V gene TRBV4-3; D is perhaps TRBD2 (6 bases). V lost 3 bases and J 2 bases, leaving 13 bases between the germline ends. CDR3 length: 15 residues. Germline values: CDR1 LGHNA, CDR2 YSLEER. As DNA, the CDR3 is TGCGCCAGCAGCCACCAGGTGGCGGGACAAGAGACCCAGTACTTC. This translates into CASSHQVAGQETQYF.

The chain couples TRBV7-9 to TRBJ2-3, with 7 bases lining up with TRBD2. The CDR3 has 13 residues. V dropped 5 bases and J dropped 5; count of bases not matched to a gene: 4. Germline-derived CDR1 and CDR2 are SEHNR and FQNEAQ (reference sequence). The CDR3 nucleotides read TGTGCCAGCAGCCTAGGACTAGTAGATACGCAGTATTTT. Translating it yields CASSLGLVDTQYF. The entire variable domain, with the rest obtained from reference TRBV7-9 and TRBJ2-3, is as follows: DTGVSQNPRHKITKRGQNVTFRCDPISEHNRLYWYRQTLGQGPEFLTYFQNEAQLEKSRLLSDRFSAERPKGSFSTLEIQRTEQGDSAMYLCASSLGLVDTQYFGPGTRLTVL.

The chain couples TRBV7-3 to TRBJ2-7; TRBD2 matches 9 bases. The V segment lost 1 base and the J segment 0 bases; nucleotides outside the gene matches: 1. Per germline, CDR1 SGHTA and CDR2 FQGTGA. The CDR3 runs 15 residues. DNA for the CDR3: TGTGCCAGCAGCTTAAGCGGGGGGGACTCCTACGAGCAGTACTTC. As protein: CASSLSGGDSYEQYF.

This chain joins TRBV7-3 and TRBJ2-5; 10 positions match TRBD2. The V gene end was trimmed by 3 bases and the J gene end by 6 bases; junction bases not matched to a gene: 7. CDR3 size: 15 residues. Germline assignment: CDR1 SGHTA and CDR2 FQGTGA. CDR3 coding DNA: TGTGCCAGCAGCTTTCCAGCGGGGGGGCGAAAGACCCAGTACTTC. Residues: CASSFPAGGRKTQYF.

This clone has more than one count but fewer than ten. At the DNA level, this CDR3 is encoded by other sequences in the same sample as well. The chain is built from TRBV27 and TRBJ1-1; D is unclear. The CDR3 has 12 amino acids. From germline, CDR1 is MNHEY and CDR2 SMNVEV (reference sequence). Deletions cut 5 bases from V and 7 bases from J, with 11 bases between. CDR3 DNA: TGTGCCAGCAGTCACGGAGCCGATGAAGCTTTCTTT. This encodes CASSHGADEAFF.

The chain carries TRBV7-2 and TRBJ1-6; D is possibly TRBD1 (6 bases). Between the trimmed V and J ends, which lost 6 bases and 6 bases, there was a span of 15 bases. The length of the CDR3 is 15 residues. CDR1 and CDR2 from the germline V gene are SGHTA and FQGNSA. The CDR3 nucleotides read TGTGCCAGCAGTCTTGTGACAGGTAGTAATTCACCCCTCCACTTT. Translating it yields CASSLVTGSNSPLHF.

The V and J genes are TRBV27 and TRBJ1-5, with 9 bases aligning to TRBD1. There are 13 residues in the CDR3. Germline-derived CDR1 and CDR2 are MNHEY and SMNVEV (reference sequence). Losses at the gene ends were 10 bases for V and 4 bases for J; bases not matched to a gene: 5. The CDR3 region is CATAGTGNQPQHF. The CDR3 DNA reads TGTGCCACCGCCGGGACAGGGAATCAGCCCCAGCATTTT.

The chain combines TRBV6-6 with TRBJ1-4, with D unresolved. V lost 8 bases and J lost 5, with 6 bases in between. The CDR3 is made up of 11 amino acids. Germline V CDR1 and CDR2: MNHNY, SVGAGI (reference sequence). CDR3 coding DNA: TGTGCCAGCGGCAGAAATGAAAAACTGTTTTTT. It codes for CASGRNEKLFF.

This chain joins TRBV5-1 and TRBJ2-1; 8 bases map to TRBD1. Germline V gene lookup returns CDR1 SGHRS and CDR2 YFSETQ. After removal of 0 bases from V and 10 bases from J, the junction contained 3 bases not matched to a gene. The CDR3 runs 13 residues. The CDR3 loop is CASSLGTGSEQFF. The CDR3, as DNA: TGCGCCAGCAGCTTGGGGACAGGGAGCGAGCAGTTCTTC.

The chain joins TRBV6-6 to TRBJ2-7, with D possibly being TRBD1 (6 bases). With 3 bases removed from V and 4 bases from J, the gap between germline ends came to 13 bases. Germline loops: CDR1 MNHNY, CDR2 SVGAGI (reference sequence). CDR3 length equals 14 residues. The CDR3 region has the DNA TGTGCCAGCAGTTATGAGACAGGAGTGTACGAGCAGTACTTC. Translating it yields CASSYETGVYEQYF.

CDR3 residues: CASSVGQGANYGYTF. CDR3 in DNA: TGTGCCAGCAGCGTGGGACAGGGAGCTAACTATGGCTACACCTTC. V is TRBV9 and J is TRBJ1-2; 9 positions agree with TRBD1. CDR3 size: 15 residues. Trimming took 2 bases from V and 0 from J; bases not matched to a gene: 2. Germline CDR1 reads SGDLS; CDR2 reads YYNGEE. Combining the CDR3 with reference TRBV9 and TRBJ1-2 gives the whole variable domain DSGVTQTPKHLITATGQRVTLRCSPRSGDLSVYWYQQSLDQGLQFLIQYYNGEERAKGNILERFSAQQFPDLHSELNLSSLELGDSALYFCASSVGQGANYGYTFGSGTRLTVV.

The V and J genes are TRBV5-1 and TRBJ2-3; TRBD2 agrees at 8 bases. After removal of 5 bases from V and 4 bases from J, the junction contained 12 bases not matched to a gene. Germline CDR1 reads SGHRS; CDR2 reads YFSETQ. This CDR3 has 16 residues. CDR3 loop: CASSDGGALGADTQYF. The CDR3, as DNA: TGCGCCAGCAGTGACGGGGGGGCGTTGGGTGCAGATACGCAGTATTTT.

The CDR3 region has the DNA TGTGCCAGCAGTTCGGACAGGCGTGAAAAACTGTTTTTT. Its translation is CASSSDRREKLFF. The V and J genes are TRBV6-5 and TRBJ1-4, with 7 bases lining up with TRBD1. Germline V gene lookup returns CDR1 MNHEY and CDR2 SVGAGI. This CDR3 contains 13 residues. V dropped 4 bases and J dropped 7; count of bases not matched to a gene: 3.

As concerns this clone: Mismatch with germline at one junction end may stem from a read error. The V and J genes are TRBV2 and TRBJ1-6, with D possibly TRBD1 on 6 matching bases. Per germline, CDR1 SNHLY and CDR2 FYNNEI. The CDR3 consists of 15 residues. The CDR3: CASSEIRGIGSPLYF. In DNA, the CDR3 is TGTGCCAGCAGTGAAATAAGGGGGATTGGTTCACCCCTCTACTTT.

The rearrangement links TRBV27 to TRBJ2-3, with 9 bases fitting TRBD2. Looked up from germline, CDR1 is MNHEY and CDR2 is SMNVEV (reference sequence). Trimming took 5 bases from V and 4 from J; bases not matched to a gene: 4. The CDR3 has 14 amino acids. CDR3 loop: CASSPGLASDTQYF. CDR3 DNA: TGTGCCAGCAGTCCGGGACTAGCTTCAGATACGCAGTATTTT.

The V call is TRBV5-4, the J call TRBJ2-7; D is tentatively TRBD1 or TRBD2 (6 bases each). The CDR3 is made up of 16 amino acids. Trimming took off 4 bases at V and 3 bases at J, with 20 bases between the two ends. Germline-derived CDR1 and CDR2 are SGHNT and YYREEE (reference sequence). The CDR3 protein is CASSMGGQGRIYEQYF. The CDR3 DNA reads as TGTGCCAGCAGCATGGGGGGCCAGGGGCGAATCTACGAGCAGTACTTC.

The V and J genes are TRBV19 and TRBJ2-3; D perhaps matches TRBD1 (5 bases). Per the germline V gene, CDR1 is LNHDA and CDR2 is SQIVND (reference sequence). The CDR3 runs 15 residues. V gave up 1 base and J gave up 2 bases, with 10 bases separating them. The CDR3 coding sequence is TGTGCCAGTAGTATAGGGGGCCACCACACAGATACGCAGTATTTT. Translated: CASSIGGHHTDTQYF. The full variable domain, in which reference TRBV19 and TRBJ2-3 provide the parts outside the CDR3, is DGGITQSPKYLFRKEGQNVTLSCEQNLNHDAMYWYRQDPGQGLRLIYYSQIVNDFQKGDIAEGYSVSREKKESFPLTVTSAQKNPTAFYLCASSIGGHHTDTQYFGPGTRLTVL.

In regard to this clone: Sequence at one end of the junction differs from germline and may be a read error. The chain links TRBV9 to TRBJ1-1; 10 bases match TRBD1. Germline loops: CDR1 SGDLS, CDR2 YYNGEE. This CDR3 is 12 amino acids long. The CDR3 bases are TGTGCCAGCAGCGTAGAGGGACAGGGGACAATTTTT. Amino acids: CASSVEGQGTIF.